This is a list of T cell receptor beta chains from one sample in a study of T cell responses to AZD1222 COVID-19 vaccine. The table came from immunoSEQ multiplex PCR; TCRdb's copy has only in-frame clones and leaves some out. The sample shows 140,000 to 150,000 clones, approximately 90% of them seen only once. The material sequenced was peripheral blood, taken 28 days after the second AZD1222 dose. The receptors were gathered from an adult who received the AZD1222 COVID-19 vaccine. Both conserved end residues are part of each CDR3.

j_call v_call cdr3_aa
TRBJ2-3 TRBV4-1 CASSQTKVSTDTQYF
TRBJ2-5 TRBV7-8 CASSFPLGGAKETQYF
TRBJ2-1 TRBV29-1 CSVESMLDREQFF
TRBJ2-1 TRBV2 CASKGLAEYNEQFF
TRBJ2-5 TRBV5-1 CASRGGEAQYF
TRBJ2-2 TRBV6-1 CASSEARRNTGELFF
TRBJ1-1 TRBV4-2 CASRKQGDHTEAFF
TRBJ2-5 TRBV7-3 CASSLRHGRGETQYF
TRBJ1-3 TRBV18 CASSPPNRSSYSGNTIYF
TRBJ1-1 TRBV19 CASTPGGGRRVNTEAFF
TRBJ1-1 TRBV6-5 CASRNTEAFF
TRBJ1-5 TRBV10-3 CAISERDTRNQPQHF
TRBJ1-2 TRBV5-6 CASSGAREMYYGYTF
TRBJ1-1 TRBV9 CASSVGQGNTEAFF
TRBJ1-1 TRBV7-3 CASSLLGGGRNTEAFF
TRBJ2-1 TRBV28 CASSSGGIYNEQFF
TRBJ1-4 TRBV11-2 CASSLVPGMNEKLFF
TRBJ1-1 TRBV5-1 CASRRTVMDTEAFF
TRBJ1-2 TRBV2 CASQGDNYGYTF
TRBJ1-3 TRBV2 CASTGRTGNTIYF
TRBJ1-2 TRBV2 CATSFPAGARNYGYTF
TRBJ2-2 TRBV6-2/TRBV6-3 CASSLIRGTGELFF
TRBJ1-6 TRBV19 CASSIEGSSNSPLHF
TRBJ1-5 TRBV24-1 CATSDIRGDQPQHF